A selection of T cell receptor beta chains follows, all from one sample in a study of T cell responses to AZD1222 COVID-19 vaccine. Libraries were prepared by immunoSEQ multiplex PCR; TCRdb keeps only in-frame clonotypes and omits some of them. Of about 120,000 clones listed, roughly 90% are singletons. The starting material was peripheral blood, obtained 28 days after the second AZD1222 dose. The receptors were sampled from an adult who received the AZD1222 COVID-19 vaccine. CDR3s include the opening cysteine and the closing phenylalanine or tryptophan. D genes are given only for firm matches. Where a row states a size, it is once, few, many or the class of an expanded clone; other rows omit it.

D: TRBD2
V: TRBV6-5
J: TRBJ2-3
size: once
CDR3: CASSSPSGGASDTQYF
DNA: TGTGCCAGCAGTTCCCCGAGCGGGGGGGCCTCGGATACGCAGTATTTT

D: -
V: TRBV24-1
J: TRBJ2-2
size: -
CDR3: CATSVVGTGELFF
DNA: TGTGCCACCAGTGTTGTAGGCACCGGGGAGCTGTTTTTT

D: -
V: TRBV6-5
J: TRBJ1-2
size: -
CDR3: CASRLTGEAGYTF
DNA: TGTGCCAGCAGACTGACAGGAGAGGCTGGCTACACCTTC

D: -
V: TRBV7-8
J: TRBJ1-4
size: -
CDR3: CASSFNREKLFF
DNA: TGTGCCAGCAGCTTTAACAGGGAAAAACTGTTTTTT

D: TRBD2
V: TRBV28
J: TRBJ2-7
size: few
CDR3: CASSLGGGGYEQYF
DNA: TGTGCCAGCAGTTTAGGCGGGGGAGGCTACGAGCAGTACTTC

D: -
V: TRBV6-6
J: TRBJ2-1
size: once
CDR3: CASSYGAGHQFF
DNA: TGTGCCAGCAGTTACGGTGCAGGGCACCAGTTCTTC

D: -
V: TRBV14
J: TRBJ1-1
size: -
CDR3: CASSLFRDTEAFF
DNA: TGTGCCAGCAGCCTCTTCAGGGACACTGAAGCTTTCTTT

D: TRBD1
V: TRBV28
J: TRBJ1-5
size: -
CDR3: CASSFPIGTVSSNQPQHF
DNA: TGTGCCAGCAGTTTCCCGATAGGGACAGTTTCGAGCAATCAGCCCCAGCATTTT

D: -
V: TRBV12-3/TRBV12-4
J: TRBJ2-7
size: -
CDR3: CASSLARQYEQYF
DNA: TGTGCCAGCAGTTTAGCCCGACAGTACGAGCAGTACTTC

D: -
V: TRBV28
J: TRBJ2-1
size: -
CDR3: CASTKWGALLF
DNA: TGTGCCAGCACCAAGTGGGGGGCCTTGCTCTTC

D: -
V: TRBV3-1/TRBV3-2
J: TRBJ1-3
size: once
CDR3: CASSQGSQGAGNTIYF
DNA: TGTGCCAGCAGCCAAGGGTCCCAGGGCGCAGGAAACACCATATATTTT

D: -
V: TRBV6-4
J: TRBJ1-5
size: -
CDR3: CARKGSQPQHF
DNA: TGTGCCAGGAAAGGGTCTCAGCCCCAGCATTTT

D: TRBD2
V: TRBV4-2
J: TRBJ2-3
size: -
CDR3: CASSPDAGGAQDTQYF
DNA: TGTGCCAGCAGCCCCGACGCGGGGGGGGCCCAGGATACGCAGTATTTT

D: TRBD2
V: TRBV7-2
J: TRBJ2-2
size: -
CDR3: CASRSGGASSGELFF
DNA: TGTGCCAGCAGAAGCGGGGGGGCGTCTTCCGGGGAGCTGTTTTTT

D: -
V: TRBV6-4
J: TRBJ1-1
size: few
CDR3: CASSPRENTEAFF
DNA: TGTGCCAGCAGCCCCAGAGAGAACACTGAAGCTTTCTTT

D: -
V: TRBV3-1/TRBV3-2
J: TRBJ2-2
size: few
CDR3: CASSQKSTWQSHTGELFF
DNA: TGTGCCAGCAGCCAAAAATCTACCTGGCAGAGCCACACCGGGGAGCTGTTTTTT

D: TRBD2
V: TRBV9
J: TRBJ2-2
size: -
CDR3: CASSPGTSGGTGELFF
DNA: TGTGCCAGCAGCCCCGGGACTAGCGGAGGGACCGGGGAGCTGTTTTTT

D: -
V: TRBV7-2
J: TRBJ2-7
size: -
CDR3: CASSLADEQYF
DNA: TGTGCCAGCAGCCTTGCCGACGAGCAGTACTTC

D: -
V: TRBV6-2/TRBV6-3
J: TRBJ2-7
size: -
CDR3: CASSYLGSYEQYF
DNA: TGTGCCAGCAGTTACCTTGGTTCGTACGAGCAGTACTTC

D: -
V: TRBV5-1
J: TRBJ2-6
size: -
CDR3: CASSLEGPGANVLTF
DNA: TGCGCCAGCAGCTTGGAAGGGCCTGGGGCCAACGTCCTGACTTTC

D: -
V: TRBV29-1
J: TRBJ1-1
size: -
CDR3: CSVARAGNTEAFF
DNA: TGCAGCGTTGCCCGGGCCGGGAACACTGAAGCTTTCTTT

D: -
V: TRBV5-5
J: TRBJ1-2
size: -
CDR3: CASRRSTGSGYTF
DNA: TGTGCCAGCAGGAGATCGACAGGTAGCGGCTACACCTTC

D: -
V: TRBV4-1
J: TRBJ1-1
size: -
CDR3: CASSQGLGKTLNTEAFF
DNA: TGCGCCAGCAGCCAAGGTCTAGGCAAGACCTTGAACACTGAAGCTTTCTTT

D: TRBD2
V: TRBV6-4
J: TRBJ2-7
size: -
CDR3: CASSQHPGLAPFEQYF
DNA: TGTGCCAGCAGCCAACATCCGGGACTAGCCCCTTTTGAGCAGTACTTC

D: -
V: TRBV5-4
J: TRBJ1-1
size: -
CDR3: CASSSGRTENTEAFF
DNA: TGTGCCAGCAGCTCGGGACGGACCGAGAACACTGAAGCTTTCTTT

D: -
V: TRBV7-3
J: TRBJ1-5
size: -
CDR3: CASSFYKDQPQHF
DNA: TGTGCCAGCAGCTTTTATAAGGATCAGCCCCAGCATTTT

D: TRBD2
V: TRBV3-1/TRBV3-2
J: TRBJ2-1
size: -
CDR3: CASSQGGTRCNEQFF
DNA: TGTGCCAGCAGCCAAGGGGGGACTAGGTGCAATGAGCAGTTCTTC

D: TRBD1
V: TRBV6-2/TRBV6-3
J: TRBJ1-5
size: once
CDR3: CASSSGGGSYQPQHF
DNA: TGTGCCAGCAGTTCGGGAGGGGGCTCTTATCAGCCCCAGCATTTT

D: -
V: TRBV5-1
J: TRBJ2-5
size: -
CDR3: CATRRGVETQYF
DNA: TGCGCCACTAGAAGAGGGGTCGAGACCCAGTACTTC

D: -
V: TRBV7-8
J: TRBJ1-6
size: -
CDR3: CASSLGGPPNSPLHF
DNA: TGTGCCAGCAGCTTAGGAGGGCCTCCAAATTCACCCCTCCACTTT

D: TRBD1
V: TRBV3-1/TRBV3-2
J: TRBJ2-7
size: -
CDR3: CASSPAWTGSIYEQYF
DNA: TGTGCCAGCAGCCCCGCATGGACAGGCTCGATCTACGAGCAGTACTTC

D: -
V: TRBV3-1/TRBV3-2
J: TRBJ1-2
size: few
CDR3: CASSYRGSEPPYGYTF
DNA: TGTGCCAGCAGCTATCGGGGCTCCGAGCCCCCCTATGGCTACACCTTC

D: TRBD1
V: TRBV18
J: TRBJ1-5
size: -
CDR3: CASSPQGGGSNQPQHF
DNA: TGTGCCAGCTCACCGCAGGGGGGCGGTAGCAATCAGCCCCAGCATTTT

D: -
V: TRBV29-1
J: TRBJ2-1
size: -
CDR3: CSVVGYNEQFF
DNA: TGCAGCGTTGTAGGGTACAATGAGCAGTTCTTC

D: -
V: TRBV2
J: TRBJ1-4
size: -
CDR3: CASKRGFATNEKLFF
DNA: TGTGCCAGCAAAAGGGGATTTGCAACTAATGAAAAACTGTTTTTT

D: -
V: TRBV7-2
J: TRBJ1-2
size: -
CDR3: CASSLGVGGYTF
DNA: TGTGCCAGCAGCTTAGGGGTTGGTGGCTACACCTTC

D: -
V: TRBV5-1
J: TRBJ1-4
size: -
CDR3: CASSLEGAQNEKLFF
DNA: TGCGCCAGCAGCTTGGAAGGGGCGCAAAATGAAAAACTGTTTTTT

D: -
V: TRBV6-6
J: TRBJ1-5
size: once
CDR3: CASSYGGGFGGQPQHF
DNA: TGTGCCAGCAGTTACGGTGGAGGGTTTGGAGGGCAGCCCCAGCATTTT

D: -
V: TRBV7-2
J: TRBJ1-1
size: -
CDR3: CASSSGRNTEAFF
DNA: TGTGCCAGCAGCTCGGGGAGGAACACTGAAGCTTTCTTT

D: -
V: TRBV29-1
J: TRBJ2-5
size: -
CDR3: CSVAATQETQYF
DNA: TGCAGCGTTGCAGCCACTCAGGAGACCCAGTACTTC

D: -
V: TRBV7-2
J: TRBJ2-5
size: once
CDR3: CASSLDVLETQYF
DNA: TGTGCCAGCAGCTTAGACGTCCTAGAGACCCAGTACTTC

D: TRBD2
V: TRBV24-1
J: TRBJ2-1
size: once
CDR3: CATSDLIAGSYNEQFF
DNA: TGTGCCACCAGTGATCTAATAGCGGGGAGTTACAATGAGCAGTTCTTC

D: TRBD1
V: TRBV30
J: TRBJ1-1
size: -
CDR3: CAYQQQGTEAFF
DNA: TGTGCCTATCAACAACAGGGGACTGAAGCTTTCTTT

D: -
V: TRBV19
J: TRBJ1-6
size: -
CDR3: CASSTHASRGGSNSPLHF
DNA: TGTGCCAGTAGTACCCACGCTTCGCGTGGGGGCAGTAATTCACCCCTCCACTTT

D: TRBD2
V: TRBV19
J: TRBJ2-3
size: -
CDR3: CASSPSGTSVEGTQYF
DNA: TGTGCCAGTAGTCCATCCGGGACTAGTGTGGAGGGTACGCAGTATTTT

D: -
V: TRBV5-5
J: TRBJ2-7
size: few
CDR3: CASSLEIGDEQYF
DNA: TGTGCCAGCAGCTTGGAAATCGGGGACGAGCAGTACTTC